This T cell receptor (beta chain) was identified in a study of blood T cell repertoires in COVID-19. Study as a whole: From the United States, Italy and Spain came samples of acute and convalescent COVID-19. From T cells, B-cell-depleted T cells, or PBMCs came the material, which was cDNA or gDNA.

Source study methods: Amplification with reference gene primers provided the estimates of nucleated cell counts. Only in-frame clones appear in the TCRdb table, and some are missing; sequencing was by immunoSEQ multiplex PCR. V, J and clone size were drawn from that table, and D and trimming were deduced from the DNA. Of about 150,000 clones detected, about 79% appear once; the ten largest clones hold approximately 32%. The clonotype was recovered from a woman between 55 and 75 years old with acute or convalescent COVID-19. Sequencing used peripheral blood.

CDR3 residues: CASSSLGGTRLSGGNEQFF. Here the CDR3 DNA reads TGTGCCAGCAGCTCTCTCGGGGGGACTAGACTCTCCGGCGGCAATGAGCAGTTCTTC. The genes are TRBV9 and TRBJ2-1; 8 bases map to TRBD2. V lost 4 bases and J lost 6; bases outside the gene matches: 21. This CDR3 contains 19 residues. Germline V gene sequence: CDR1 SGDLS, CDR2 YYNGEE.